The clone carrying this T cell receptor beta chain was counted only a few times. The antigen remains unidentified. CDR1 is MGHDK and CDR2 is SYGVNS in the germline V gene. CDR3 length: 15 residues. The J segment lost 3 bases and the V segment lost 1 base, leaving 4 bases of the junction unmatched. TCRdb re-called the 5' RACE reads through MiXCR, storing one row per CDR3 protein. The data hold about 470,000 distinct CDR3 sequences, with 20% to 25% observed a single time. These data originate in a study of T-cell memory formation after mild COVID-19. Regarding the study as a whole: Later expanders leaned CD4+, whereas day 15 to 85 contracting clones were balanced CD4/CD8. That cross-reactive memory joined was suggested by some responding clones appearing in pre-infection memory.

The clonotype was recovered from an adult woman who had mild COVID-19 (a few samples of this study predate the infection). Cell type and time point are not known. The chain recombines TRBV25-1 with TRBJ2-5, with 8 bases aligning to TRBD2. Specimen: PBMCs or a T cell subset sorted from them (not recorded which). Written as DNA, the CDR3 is TGTGCCAGCAGTGAATTTACTAGCGGAGAAGAGACCCAGTACTTC. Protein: CASSEFTSGEETQYF.